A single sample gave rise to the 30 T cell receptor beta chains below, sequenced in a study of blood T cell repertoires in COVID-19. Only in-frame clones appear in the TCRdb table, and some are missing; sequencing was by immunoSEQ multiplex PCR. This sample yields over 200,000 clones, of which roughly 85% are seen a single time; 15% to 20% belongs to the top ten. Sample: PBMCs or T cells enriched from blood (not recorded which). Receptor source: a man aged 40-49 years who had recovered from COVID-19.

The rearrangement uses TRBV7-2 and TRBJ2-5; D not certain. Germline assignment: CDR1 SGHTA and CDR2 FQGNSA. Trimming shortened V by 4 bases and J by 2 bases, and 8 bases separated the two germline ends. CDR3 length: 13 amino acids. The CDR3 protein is CASSSFTQETQYF. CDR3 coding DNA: TGTGCCAGCAGCTCTTTTACTCAAGAGACCCAGTACTTC.

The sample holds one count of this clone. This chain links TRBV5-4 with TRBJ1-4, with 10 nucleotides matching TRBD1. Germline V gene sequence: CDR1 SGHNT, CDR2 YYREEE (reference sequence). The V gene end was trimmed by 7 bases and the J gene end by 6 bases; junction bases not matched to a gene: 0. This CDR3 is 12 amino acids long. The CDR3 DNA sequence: TGTGCCAGCGGGACAGGGGATGAAAAACTGTTTTTT. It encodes CASGTGDEKLFF.

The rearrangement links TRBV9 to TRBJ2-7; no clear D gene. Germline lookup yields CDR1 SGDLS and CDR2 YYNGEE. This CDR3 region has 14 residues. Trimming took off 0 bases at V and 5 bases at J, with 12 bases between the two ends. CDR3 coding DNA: TGTGCCAGCAGCGTAGGGGCAGGATCCCACGAGCAGTACTTC. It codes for CASSVGAGSHEQYF.

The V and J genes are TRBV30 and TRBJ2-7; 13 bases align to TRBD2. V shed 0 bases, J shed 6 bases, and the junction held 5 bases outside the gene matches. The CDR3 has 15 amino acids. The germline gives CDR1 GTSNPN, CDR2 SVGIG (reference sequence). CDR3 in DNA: TGTGCCTGGAGTGTAGGACTAGCGGGAGTCCTCGAGCAGTACTTC. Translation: CAWSVGLAGVLEQYF. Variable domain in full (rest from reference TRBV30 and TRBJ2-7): SQTIHQWPATLVQPVGSPLSLECTVEGTSNPNLYWYRQAAGRGLQLLFYSVGIGQISSEVPQNLSASRPQDRQFILSSKKLLLSDSGFYLCAWSVGLAGVLEQYFGPGTRLTVT.

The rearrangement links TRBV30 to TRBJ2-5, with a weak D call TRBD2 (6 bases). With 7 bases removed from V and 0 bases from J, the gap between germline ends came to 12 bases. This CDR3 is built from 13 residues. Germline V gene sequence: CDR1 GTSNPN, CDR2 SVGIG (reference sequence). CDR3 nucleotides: TGTGCCTTTGGGGCGGGGAACCAAGAGACCCAGTACTTC. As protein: CAFGAGNQETQYF.

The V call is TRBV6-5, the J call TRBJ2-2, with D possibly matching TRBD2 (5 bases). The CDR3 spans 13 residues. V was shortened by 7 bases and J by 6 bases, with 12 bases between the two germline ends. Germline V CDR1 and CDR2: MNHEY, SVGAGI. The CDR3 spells CASNLEGSGELFF. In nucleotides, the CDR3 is TGTGCCAGCAACCTAGAGGGTTCCGGGGAGCTGTTTTTT.

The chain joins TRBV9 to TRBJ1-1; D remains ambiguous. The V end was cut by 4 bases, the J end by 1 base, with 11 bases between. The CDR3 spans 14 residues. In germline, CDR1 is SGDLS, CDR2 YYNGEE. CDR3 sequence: CASSLFEGNTEAFF. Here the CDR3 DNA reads TGTGCCAGCAGCCTTTTTGAGGGGAACACTGAAGCTTTCTTT.

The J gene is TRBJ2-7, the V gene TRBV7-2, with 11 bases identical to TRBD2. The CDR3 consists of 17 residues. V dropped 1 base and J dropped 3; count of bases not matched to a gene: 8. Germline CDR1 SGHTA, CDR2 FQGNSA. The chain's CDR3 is CASSLGGRGLAVYEQYF. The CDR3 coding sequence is TGTGCCAGCAGCTTAGGGGGGCGGGGACTAGCGGTCTACGAGCAGTACTTC.

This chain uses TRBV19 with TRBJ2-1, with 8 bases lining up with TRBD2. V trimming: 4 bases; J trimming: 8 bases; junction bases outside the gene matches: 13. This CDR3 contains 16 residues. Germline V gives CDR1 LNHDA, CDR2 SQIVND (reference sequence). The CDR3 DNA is TGTGCCAGTAGTACCCATGACACGGGAGGGTTGGATGAGCAGTTCTTC. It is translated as CASSTHDTGGLDEQFF.

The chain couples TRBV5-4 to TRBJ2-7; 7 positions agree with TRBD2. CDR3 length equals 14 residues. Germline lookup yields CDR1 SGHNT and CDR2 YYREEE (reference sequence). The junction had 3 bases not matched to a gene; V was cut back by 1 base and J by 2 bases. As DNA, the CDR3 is TGTGCCAGCAGCTTGTTGGGGGGGACCTACGAGCAGTACTTC. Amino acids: CASSLLGGTYEQYF.

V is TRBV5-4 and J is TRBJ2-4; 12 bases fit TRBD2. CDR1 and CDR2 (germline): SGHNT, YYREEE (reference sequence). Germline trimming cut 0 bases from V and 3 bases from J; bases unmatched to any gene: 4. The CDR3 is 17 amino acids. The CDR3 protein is CASSLGTSGIGKNIQYF. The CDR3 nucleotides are TGTGCCAGCAGCTTGGGGACTAGCGGGATCGGCAAAAACATTCAGTACTTC.

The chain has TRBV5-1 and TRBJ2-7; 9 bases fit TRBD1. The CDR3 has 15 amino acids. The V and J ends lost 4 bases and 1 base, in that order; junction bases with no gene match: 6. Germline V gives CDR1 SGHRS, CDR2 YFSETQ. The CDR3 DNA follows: TGCGCCAGCAGCCCGCGGACAGGGGCTTCCTACGAGCAGTACTTC. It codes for CASSPRTGASYEQYF. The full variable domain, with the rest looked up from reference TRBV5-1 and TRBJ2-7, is KAGVTQTPRYLIKTRGQQVTLSCSPISGHRSVSWYQQTPGQGLQFLFEYFSETQRNKGNFPGRFSGRQFSNSRSEMNVSTLELGDSALYLCASSPRTGASYEQYFGPGTRLTVT.

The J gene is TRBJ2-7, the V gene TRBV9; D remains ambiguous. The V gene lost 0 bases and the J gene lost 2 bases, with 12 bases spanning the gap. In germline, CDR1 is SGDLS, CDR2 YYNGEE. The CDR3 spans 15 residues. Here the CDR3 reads CASSVGSSIPYEQYF. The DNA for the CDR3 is TGTGCCAGCAGCGTAGGCAGTTCGATTCCCTACGAGCAGTACTTC.

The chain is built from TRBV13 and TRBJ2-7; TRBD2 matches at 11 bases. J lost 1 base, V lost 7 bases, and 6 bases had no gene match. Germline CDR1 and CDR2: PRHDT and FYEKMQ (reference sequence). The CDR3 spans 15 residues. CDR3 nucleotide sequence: TGTGCCAGCACCCCGGGACTAGCGGAATCCTACGAGCAGTACTTC. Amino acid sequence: CASTPGLAESYEQYF.

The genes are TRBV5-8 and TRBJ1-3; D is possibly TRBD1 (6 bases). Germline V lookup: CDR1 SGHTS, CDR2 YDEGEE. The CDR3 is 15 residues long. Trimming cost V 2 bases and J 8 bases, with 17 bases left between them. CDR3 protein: CASSLGGRSPDTIYF. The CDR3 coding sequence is TGTGCCAGCAGCTTAGGGGGACGGAGCCCGGACACCATATATTTT. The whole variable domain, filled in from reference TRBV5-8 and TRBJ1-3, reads EAGVTQSPTHLIKTRGQQATLRCSPISGHTSVYWYQQALGLGLQFLLWYDEGEERNRGNFPPRFSGRQFPNYSSELNVNALELEDSALYLCASSLGGRSPDTIYFGEGSWLTVV.

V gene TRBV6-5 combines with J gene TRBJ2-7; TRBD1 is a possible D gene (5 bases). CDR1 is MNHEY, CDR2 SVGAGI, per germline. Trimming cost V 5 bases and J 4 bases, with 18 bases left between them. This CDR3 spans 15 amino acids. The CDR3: CASSTAGLYRYEQYF. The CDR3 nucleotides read TGTGCCAGCAGTACGGCAGGGCTTTATAGGTACGAGCAGTACTTC.

This chain's CDR3 is CASSQEWTSNYEQYF. The CDR3 bases are TGCGCCAGCAGCCAAGAGTGGACTAGTAACTACGAGCAGTACTTC. The V and J genes are TRBV4-1 and TRBJ2-7, with 7 nucleotides matching TRBD2. CDR1 and CDR2 from the germline V gene are MGHRA and YSYEKL. V trimming: 0 bases; J trimming: 3 bases; junction bases outside the gene matches: 5. This CDR3 is built from 15 residues.

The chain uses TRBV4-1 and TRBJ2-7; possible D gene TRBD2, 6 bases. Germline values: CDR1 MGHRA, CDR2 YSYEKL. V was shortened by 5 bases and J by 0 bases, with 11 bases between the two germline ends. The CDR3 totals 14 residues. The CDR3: CASSLADHSYEQYF. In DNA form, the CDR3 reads TGCGCCAGCAGCTTAGCGGACCACTCCTACGAGCAGTACTTC.

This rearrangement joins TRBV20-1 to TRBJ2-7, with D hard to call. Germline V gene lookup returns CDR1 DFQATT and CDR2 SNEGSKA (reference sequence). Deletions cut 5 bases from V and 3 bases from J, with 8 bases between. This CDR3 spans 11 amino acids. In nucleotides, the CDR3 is TGCAGTGCTCCCTGGAGCTACGAGCAGTACTTC. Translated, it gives CSAPWSYEQYF.

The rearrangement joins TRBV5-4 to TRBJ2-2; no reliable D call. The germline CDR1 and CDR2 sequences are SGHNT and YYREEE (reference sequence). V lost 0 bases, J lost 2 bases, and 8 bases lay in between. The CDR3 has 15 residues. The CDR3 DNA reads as TGTGCCAGCAGCTTGGGACTTTCAAACACCGGGGAGCTGTTTTTT. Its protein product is CASSLGLSNTGELFF.

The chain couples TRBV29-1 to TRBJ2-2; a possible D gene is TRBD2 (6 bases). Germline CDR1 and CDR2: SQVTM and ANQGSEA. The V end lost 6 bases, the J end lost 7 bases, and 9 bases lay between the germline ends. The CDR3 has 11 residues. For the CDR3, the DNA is TGCAGCGTGGAGGGCCTCGGGGAGCTGTTTTTT. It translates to CSVEGLGELFF.

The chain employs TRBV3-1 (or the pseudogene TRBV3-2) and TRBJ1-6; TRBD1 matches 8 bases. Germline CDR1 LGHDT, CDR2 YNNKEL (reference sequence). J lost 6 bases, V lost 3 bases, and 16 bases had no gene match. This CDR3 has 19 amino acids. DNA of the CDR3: TGTGCCAGCAGCCAGGATGGGGACAGGCCGGTCCCTGTTAATTCACCCCTCCACTTT. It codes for CASSQDGDRPVPVNSPLHF.

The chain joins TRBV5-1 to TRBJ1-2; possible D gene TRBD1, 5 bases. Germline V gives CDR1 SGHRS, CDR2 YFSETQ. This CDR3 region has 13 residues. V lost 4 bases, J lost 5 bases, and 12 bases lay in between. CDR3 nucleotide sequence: TGCGCCAGCAGCATAGGTGGGGGGTATGGCTACACCTTC. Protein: CASSIGGGYGYTF.

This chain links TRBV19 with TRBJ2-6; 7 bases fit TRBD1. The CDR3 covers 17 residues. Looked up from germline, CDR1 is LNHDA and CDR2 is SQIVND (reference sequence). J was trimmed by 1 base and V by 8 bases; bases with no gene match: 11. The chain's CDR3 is CASAKLTGLSGANVLTF. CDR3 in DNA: TGTGCCAGTGCGAAACTGACAGGGCTTTCTGGGGCCAACGTCCTGACTTTC.

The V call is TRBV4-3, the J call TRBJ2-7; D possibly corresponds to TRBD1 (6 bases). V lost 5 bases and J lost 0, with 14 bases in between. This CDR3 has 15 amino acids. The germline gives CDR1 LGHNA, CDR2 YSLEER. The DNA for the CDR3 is TGCGCCAGCAGCTTCGACAGGTTCTACTCCTACGAGCAGTACTTC. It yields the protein CASSFDRFYSYEQYF.

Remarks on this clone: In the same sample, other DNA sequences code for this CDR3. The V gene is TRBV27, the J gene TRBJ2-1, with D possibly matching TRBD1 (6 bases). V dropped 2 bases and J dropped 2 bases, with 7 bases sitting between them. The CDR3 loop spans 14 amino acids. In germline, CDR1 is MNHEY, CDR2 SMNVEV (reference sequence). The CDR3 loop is CASSLGGTYNEQFF. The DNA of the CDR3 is TGTGCCAGCAGTTTAGGGGGCACCTACAATGAGCAGTTCTTC.

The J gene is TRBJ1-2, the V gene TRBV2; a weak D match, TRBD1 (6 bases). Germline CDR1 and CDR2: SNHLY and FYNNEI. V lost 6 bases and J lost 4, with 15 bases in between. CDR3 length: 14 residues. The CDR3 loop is CASSYQGPSYGYTF. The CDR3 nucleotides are TGTGCCAGCAGCTACCAGGGGCCGTCCTATGGCTACACCTTC. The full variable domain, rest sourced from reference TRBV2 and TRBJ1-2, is EPEVTQTPSHQVTQMGQEVILRCVPISNHLYFYWYRQILGQKVEFLVSFYNNEISEKSEIFDDQFSVERPDGSNFTLKIRSTKLEDSAMYFCASSYQGPSYGYTFGSGTRLTVV.

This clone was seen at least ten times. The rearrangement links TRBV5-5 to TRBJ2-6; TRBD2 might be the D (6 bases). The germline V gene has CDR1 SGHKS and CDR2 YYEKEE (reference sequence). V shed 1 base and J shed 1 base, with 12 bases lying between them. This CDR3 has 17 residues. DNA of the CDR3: TGTGCCAGCAGCTTGCGGGGGTGGGTATCTGGGGCCAACGTCCTGACTTTC. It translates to CASSLRGWVSGANVLTF.

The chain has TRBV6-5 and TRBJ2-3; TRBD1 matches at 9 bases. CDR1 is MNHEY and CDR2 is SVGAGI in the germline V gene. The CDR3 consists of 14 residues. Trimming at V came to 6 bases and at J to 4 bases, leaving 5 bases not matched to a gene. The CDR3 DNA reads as TGTGCCAGCAGGGTGGACAGGGGACCAGATACGCAGTATTTT. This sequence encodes CASRVDRGPDTQYF.

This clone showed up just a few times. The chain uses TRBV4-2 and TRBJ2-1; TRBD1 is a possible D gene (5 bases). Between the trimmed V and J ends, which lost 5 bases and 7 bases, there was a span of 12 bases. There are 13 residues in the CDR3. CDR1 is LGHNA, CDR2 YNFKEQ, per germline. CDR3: CASSRGRWNEQFF. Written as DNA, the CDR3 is TGTGCCAGCAGCAGGGGTCGATGGAATGAGCAGTTCTTC.